This TCR beta chain was found in a study of human T cells and chemical hapten exposure. Study conclusions and caveats: After DPC sensitization, TCRs above 1 in 1000 frequency showed no change.

It was unfractionated whole blood from which total RNA was extracted. The CDR3 is made up of 17 amino acids. V shed 5 bases and J 3 bases; nucleotides not matched to a gene: 8. Germline V lookup: CDR1 SGHAT, CDR2 FQNNGV. This clonotype showed up just a few times. Its target is not known. Unique molecular identifiers were linked by the library to individual cDNA molecules. Using its own MiXCR run on the reads, TCRdb lists one record per CDR3 protein. The table shows about 120,000 distinct CDR3 sequences, with about 7.7% occurring only once. The sequencing sample was made of whole blood. This TCR came from a human donor in good health. Some clones in this sample may be carry-over from other donors' samples. The chain couples TRBV11-2 to TRBJ2-3; 13 bases match TRBD2. CDR3 in DNA: TGTGCCAGCAGCGGAACTAGCGGGGGGGCAAATACAGATACGCAGTATTTT. Translated, it gives CASSGTSGGANTDTQYF. Drawing the rest from reference TRBV11-2 and TRBJ2-3, the complete variable domain is EAGVAQSPRYKIIEKRQSVAFWCNPISGHATLYWYQQILGQGPKLLIQFQNNGVVDDSQLPKDRFSAERLKGVDSTLKIQPAKLEDSAVYLCASSGTSGGANTDTQYFGPGTRLTVL.